The clone carrying this TCR beta chain was observed many times. Its antigen is undetermined. Making TCR cDNA involved 5'RACE template switching, which added UMIs and a universal primer site. TCRdb reanalysed the 5' RACE reads using MiXCR and keeps one entry per CDR3 protein. Of more than 200,000 distinct CDR3 sequences in the sample, over 3% were seen once. This record belongs to a study of T cells after yellow fever vaccination. Study-level results: It was a small share of clonotypes that appeared in both CD4 and CD8 compartments. Although the secondary response was weaker, it peaked faster, at day 5 versus 15.

The CDR3 length is 13 residues. V dropped 6 bases and J dropped 2 bases, with 10 bases sitting between them. The TCR originated in a man aged 18 to 30 who received the YFV17D yellow fever vaccine. Material: PBMCs, obtained 15 days after the yellow fever booster vaccination. V usage is TRBV12-3 or TRBV12-4 and J usage is TRBJ1-2; D is possibly TRBD1 (5 bases). CDR3 residues: CASRMTANYGYTF. CDR3 bases: TGTGCCAGCAGGATGACAGCCAACTATGGCTACACCTTC.